The following is a T cell receptor (beta chain) sequence with its context. The CDR3 is 15 amino acids. The germline CDR1 and CDR2 sequences are SGHRS and YFSETQ. Losses at the gene ends were 1 base for V and 4 bases for J; bases not matched to a gene: 3. This specimen comes from a study of preoperative IRX-2 immunotherapy in early breast cancer. Profiling relied on immunoSEQ multiplex PCR, and the TCRdb table lists in-frame clones only, not all of them. Of approximately 26,000 clones detected, 78% appear once; the ten largest clones hold less than 2.5%. Treatment indicated: preoperative locoregional IRX-2 cytokine immunotherapy. Preoperative locoregional IRX-2 cytokine immunotherapy was tested in the phase Ib source study.

The sequence derives from a human donor with breast cancer. Sequencing was performed on lymph node tissue, taken before IRX-2 immunotherapy. The rearrangement links TRBV5-1 to TRBJ2-1; 9 bases agree with TRBD2. The CDR3 sequence is CASSLQRGDYNEQFF. The CDR3 coding sequence is TGCGCCAGCAGCTTGCAGCGGGGGGATTACAATGAGCAGTTCTTC. The full variable domain, its missing parts supplied by reference TRBV5-1 and TRBJ2-1, is KAGVTQTPRYLIKTRGQQVTLSCSPISGHRSVSWYQQTPGQGLQFLFEYFSETQRNKGNFPGRFSGRQFSNSRSEMNVSTLELGDSALYLCASSLQRGDYNEQFFGPGTRLTVL.